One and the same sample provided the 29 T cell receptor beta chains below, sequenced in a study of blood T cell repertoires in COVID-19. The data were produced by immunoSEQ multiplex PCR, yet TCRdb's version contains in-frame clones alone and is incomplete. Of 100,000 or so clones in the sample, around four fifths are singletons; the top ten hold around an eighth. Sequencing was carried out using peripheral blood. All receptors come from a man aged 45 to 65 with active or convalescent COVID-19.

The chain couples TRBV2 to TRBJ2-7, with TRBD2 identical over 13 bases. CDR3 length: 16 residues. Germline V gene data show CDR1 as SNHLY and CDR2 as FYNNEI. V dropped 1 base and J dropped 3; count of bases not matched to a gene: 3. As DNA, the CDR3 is TGTGCCAGCAGTGAAGAACTAGCGGGAGGGCTCTACGAGCAGTACTTC. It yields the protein CASSEELAGGLYEQYF.

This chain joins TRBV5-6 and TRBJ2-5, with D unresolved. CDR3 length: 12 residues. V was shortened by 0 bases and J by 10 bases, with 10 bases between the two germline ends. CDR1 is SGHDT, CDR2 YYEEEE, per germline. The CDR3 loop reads CASSLAAVNQYF. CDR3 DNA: TGTGCCAGCAGCTTGGCGGCGGTAAACCAGTACTTC.

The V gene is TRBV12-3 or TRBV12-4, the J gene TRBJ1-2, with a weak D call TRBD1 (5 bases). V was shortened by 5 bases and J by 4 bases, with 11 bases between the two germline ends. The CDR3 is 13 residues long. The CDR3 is CASSLQDSYGYTF. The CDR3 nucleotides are TGTGCCAGCAGTCTACAGGATTCCTATGGCTACACCTTC.

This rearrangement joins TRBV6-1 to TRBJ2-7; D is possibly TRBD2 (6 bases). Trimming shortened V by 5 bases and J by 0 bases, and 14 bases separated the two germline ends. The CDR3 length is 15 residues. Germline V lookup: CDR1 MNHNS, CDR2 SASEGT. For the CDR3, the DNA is TGTGCCAGCAGTTTCGGGACTCCCTACTCCTACGAGCAGTACTTC. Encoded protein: CASSFGTPYSYEQYF.

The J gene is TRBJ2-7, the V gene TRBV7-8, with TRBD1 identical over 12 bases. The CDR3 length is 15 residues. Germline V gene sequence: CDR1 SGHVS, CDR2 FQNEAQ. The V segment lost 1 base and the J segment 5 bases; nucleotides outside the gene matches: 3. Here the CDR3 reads CASSLGWDRGHEQYF. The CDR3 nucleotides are TGTGCCAGCAGCTTAGGCTGGGACAGGGGGCACGAGCAGTACTTC.

CDR3 loop: CASSPRTSGRQTEQYF. The CDR3 nucleotides read TGTGCCAGCTCACCACGGACTAGCGGGAGGCAAACCGAGCAGTACTTC. This sequence joins TRBV18 and TRBJ2-7, with 14 bases identical to TRBD2. V was clipped by 1 base and J by 6 bases; unmatched bases: 5. The CDR3 runs 16 residues. The germline V gene encodes CDR1 KGHSH and CDR2 LQKENI.

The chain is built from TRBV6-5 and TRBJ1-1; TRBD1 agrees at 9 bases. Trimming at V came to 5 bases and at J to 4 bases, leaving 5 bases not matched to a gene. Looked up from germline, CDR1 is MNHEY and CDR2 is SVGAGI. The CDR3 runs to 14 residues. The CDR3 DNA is TGTGCCAGCAGTCTCCGGGACAGGGTCACTGAAGCTTTCTTT. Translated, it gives CASSLRDRVTEAFF.

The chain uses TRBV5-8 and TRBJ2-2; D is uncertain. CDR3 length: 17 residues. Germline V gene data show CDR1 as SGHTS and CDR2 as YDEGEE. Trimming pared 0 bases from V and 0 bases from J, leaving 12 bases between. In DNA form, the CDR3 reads TGTGCCAGCAGCTTGGATTGGCTGACTGCGAACACCGGGGAGCTGTTTTTT. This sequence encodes CASSLDWLTANTGELFF. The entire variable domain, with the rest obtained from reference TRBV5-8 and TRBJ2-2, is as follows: EAGVTQSPTHLIKTRGQQATLRCSPISGHTSVYWYQQALGLGLQFLLWYDEGEERNRGNFPPRFSGRQFPNYSSELNVNALELEDSALYLCASSLDWLTANTGELFFGEGSRLTVL.

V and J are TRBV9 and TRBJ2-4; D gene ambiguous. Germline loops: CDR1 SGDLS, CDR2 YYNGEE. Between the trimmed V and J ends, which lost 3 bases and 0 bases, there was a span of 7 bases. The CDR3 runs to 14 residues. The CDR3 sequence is CASSGNSAKNIQYF. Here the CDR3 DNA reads TGTGCCAGCAGCGGTAATTCAGCCAAAAACATTCAGTACTTC.

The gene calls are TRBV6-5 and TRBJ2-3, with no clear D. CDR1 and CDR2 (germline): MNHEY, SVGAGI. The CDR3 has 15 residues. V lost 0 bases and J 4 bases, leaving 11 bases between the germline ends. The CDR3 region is CASSYSSQASDTQYF. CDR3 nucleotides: TGTGCCAGCAGTTACTCGTCCCAGGCATCAGATACGCAGTATTTT.

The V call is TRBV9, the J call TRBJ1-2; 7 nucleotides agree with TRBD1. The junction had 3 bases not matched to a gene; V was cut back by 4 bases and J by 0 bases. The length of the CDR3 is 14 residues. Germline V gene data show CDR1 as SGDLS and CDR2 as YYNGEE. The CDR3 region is CASSPQGANYGYTF. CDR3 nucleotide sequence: TGTGCCAGCAGCCCTCAGGGGGCTAACTATGGCTACACCTTC.

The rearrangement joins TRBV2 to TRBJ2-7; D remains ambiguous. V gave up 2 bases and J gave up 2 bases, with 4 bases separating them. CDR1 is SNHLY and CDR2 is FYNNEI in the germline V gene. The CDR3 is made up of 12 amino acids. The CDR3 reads CASSELTYEQYF. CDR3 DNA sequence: TGTGCCAGCAGTGAATTAACCTACGAGCAGTACTTC.

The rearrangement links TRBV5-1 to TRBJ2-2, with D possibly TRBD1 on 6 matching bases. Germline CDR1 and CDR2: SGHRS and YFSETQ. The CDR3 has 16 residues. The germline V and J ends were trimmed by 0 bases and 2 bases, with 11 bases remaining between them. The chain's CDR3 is CASSLGPGANTGELFF. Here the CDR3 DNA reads TGCGCCAGCAGCTTGGGGCCAGGGGCTAACACCGGGGAGCTGTTTTTT.

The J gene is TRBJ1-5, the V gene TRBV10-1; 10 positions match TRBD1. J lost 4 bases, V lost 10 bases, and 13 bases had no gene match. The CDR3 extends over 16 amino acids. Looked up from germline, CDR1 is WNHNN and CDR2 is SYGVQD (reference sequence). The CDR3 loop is CANSGTGVRYNQPQHF. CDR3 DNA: TGCGCCAACTCCGGGACAGGGGTAAGGTATAATCAGCCCCAGCATTTT.

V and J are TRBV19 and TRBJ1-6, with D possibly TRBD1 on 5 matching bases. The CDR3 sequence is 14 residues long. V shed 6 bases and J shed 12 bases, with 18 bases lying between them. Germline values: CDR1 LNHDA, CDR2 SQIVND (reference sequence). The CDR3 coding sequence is TGTGCCAGTAGCCGGCGGGGCGGCCGCGAACCCCTCCACTTT. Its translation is CASSRRGGREPLHF. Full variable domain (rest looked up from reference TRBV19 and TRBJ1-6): DGGITQSPKYLFRKEGQNVTLSCEQNLNHDAMYWYRQDPGQGLRLIYYSQIVNDFQKGDIAEGYSVSREKKESFPLTVTSAQKNPTAFYLCASSRRGGREPLHFGNGTRLTVT.

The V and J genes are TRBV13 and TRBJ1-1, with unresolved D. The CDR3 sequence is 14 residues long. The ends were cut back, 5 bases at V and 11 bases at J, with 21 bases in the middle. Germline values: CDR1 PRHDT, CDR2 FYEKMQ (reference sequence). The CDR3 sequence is CASSPAFLWREAFF. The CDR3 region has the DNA TGTGCCAGCAGCCCGGCTTTTTTGTGGAGGGAGGCTTTCTTT.

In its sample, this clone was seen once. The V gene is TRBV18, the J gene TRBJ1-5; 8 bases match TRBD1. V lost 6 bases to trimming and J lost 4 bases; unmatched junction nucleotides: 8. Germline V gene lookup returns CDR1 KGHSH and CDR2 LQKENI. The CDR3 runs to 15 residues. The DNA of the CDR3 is TGTGCCAGCTCGTTCGGAACAGGGGGGAATCAGCCCCAGCATTTT. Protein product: CASSFGTGGNQPQHF.

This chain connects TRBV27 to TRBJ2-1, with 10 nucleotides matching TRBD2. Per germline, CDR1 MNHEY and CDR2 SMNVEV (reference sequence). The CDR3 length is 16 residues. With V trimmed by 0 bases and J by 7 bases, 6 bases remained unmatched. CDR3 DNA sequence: TGTGCCAGCAGTTTATCGATAGGACTAGCGGAGAATGAGCAGTTCTTC. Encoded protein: CASSLSIGLAENEQFF.

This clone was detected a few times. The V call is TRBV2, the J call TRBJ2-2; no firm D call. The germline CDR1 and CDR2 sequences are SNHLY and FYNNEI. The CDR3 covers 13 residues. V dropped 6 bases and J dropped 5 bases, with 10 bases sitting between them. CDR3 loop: CASRAPRTGELFF. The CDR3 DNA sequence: TGTGCCAGCAGGGCTCCTAGGACCGGGGAGCTGTTTTTT.

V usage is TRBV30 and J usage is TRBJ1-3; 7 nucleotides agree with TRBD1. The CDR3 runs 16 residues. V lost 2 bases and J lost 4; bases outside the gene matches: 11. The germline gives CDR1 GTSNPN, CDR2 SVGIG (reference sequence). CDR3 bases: TGTGCCTGGAGTATTAAGAGACAGGGATCAGGAAACACCATATATTTT. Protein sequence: CAWSIKRQGSGNTIYF. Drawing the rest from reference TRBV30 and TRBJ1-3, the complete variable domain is SQTIHQWPATLVQPVGSPLSLECTVEGTSNPNLYWYRQAAGRGLQLLFYSVGIGQISSEVPQNLSASRPQDRQFILSSKKLLLSDSGFYLCAWSIKRQGSGNTIYFGEGSWLTVV.

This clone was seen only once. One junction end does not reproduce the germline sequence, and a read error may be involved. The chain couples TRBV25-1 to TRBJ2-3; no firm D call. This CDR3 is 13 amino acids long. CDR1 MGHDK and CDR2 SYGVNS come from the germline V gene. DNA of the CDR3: TGTGCCAGCAGAGAATCTAGCACAGATACGCAGTATTTT. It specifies CASRESSTDTQYF.

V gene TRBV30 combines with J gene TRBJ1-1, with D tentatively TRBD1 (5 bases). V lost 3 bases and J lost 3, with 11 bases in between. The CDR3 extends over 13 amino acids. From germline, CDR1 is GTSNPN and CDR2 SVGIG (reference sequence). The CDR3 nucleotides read TGTGCCTGGAGAAATCAGGGCGACACTGAAGCTTTCTTT. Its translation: CAWRNQGDTEAFF.

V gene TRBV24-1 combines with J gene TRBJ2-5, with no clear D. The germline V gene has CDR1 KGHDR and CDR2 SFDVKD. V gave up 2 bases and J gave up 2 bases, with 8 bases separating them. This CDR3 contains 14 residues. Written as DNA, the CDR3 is TGTGCCACCAGTGATTCCCCGTTTCAAGAGACCCAGTACTTC. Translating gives CATSDSPFQETQYF.

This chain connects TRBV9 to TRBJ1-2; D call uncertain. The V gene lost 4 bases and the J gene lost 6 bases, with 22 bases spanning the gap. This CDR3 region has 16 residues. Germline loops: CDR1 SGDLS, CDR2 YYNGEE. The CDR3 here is CASSLAPFDGLDGYTF. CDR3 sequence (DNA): TGTGCCAGCAGCTTAGCTCCCTTCGACGGACTGGATGGCTACACCTTC.

This chain's CDR3 is CASSQGGRDRGTGELFF. The CDR3 DNA reads TGCGCCAGCAGCCAAGGAGGAAGGGACAGGGGCACCGGGGAGCTGTTTTTT. The rearrangement joins TRBV4-1 to TRBJ2-2, with 10 bases matching TRBD1. This CDR3 is built from 17 residues. V gave up 1 base and J gave up 4 bases; unmatched junction bases: 6. Germline V gene sequence: CDR1 MGHRA, CDR2 YSYEKL.

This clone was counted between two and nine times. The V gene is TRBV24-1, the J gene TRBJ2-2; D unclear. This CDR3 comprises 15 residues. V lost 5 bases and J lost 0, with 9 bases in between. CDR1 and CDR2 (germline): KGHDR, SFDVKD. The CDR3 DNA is TGTGCCACCAGTGGCGAACAGACGAACACCGGGGAGCTGTTTTTT. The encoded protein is CATSGEQTNTGELFF.

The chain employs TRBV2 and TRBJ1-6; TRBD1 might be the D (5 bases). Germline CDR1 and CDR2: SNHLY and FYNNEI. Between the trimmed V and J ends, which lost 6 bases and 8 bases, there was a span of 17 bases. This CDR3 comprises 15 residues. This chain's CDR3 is CASRTAESPYSPLHF. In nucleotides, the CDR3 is TGTGCCAGCAGGACAGCCGAGTCTCCGTATTCACCCCTCCACTTT. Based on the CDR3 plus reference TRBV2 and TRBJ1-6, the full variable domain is EPEVTQTPSHQVTQMGQEVILRCVPISNHLYFYWYRQILGQKVEFLVSFYNNEISEKSEIFDDQFSVERPDGSNFTLKIRSTKLEDSAMYFCASRTAESPYSPLHFGNGTRLTVT.

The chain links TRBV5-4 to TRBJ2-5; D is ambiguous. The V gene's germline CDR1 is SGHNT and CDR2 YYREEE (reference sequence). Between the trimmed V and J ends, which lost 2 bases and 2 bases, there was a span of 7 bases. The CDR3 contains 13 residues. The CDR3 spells CASSFPGQETQYF. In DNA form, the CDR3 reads TGTGCCAGCAGCTTTCCAGGACAAGAGACCCAGTACTTC.

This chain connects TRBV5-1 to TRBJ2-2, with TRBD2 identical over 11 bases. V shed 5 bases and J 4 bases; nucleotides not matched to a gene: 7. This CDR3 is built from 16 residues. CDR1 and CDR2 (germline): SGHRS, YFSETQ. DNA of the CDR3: TGCGCCAGCAGACCACTAGCGGGGGACGGCACCGGGGAGCTGTTTTTT. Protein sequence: CASRPLAGDGTGELFF.